The source of this T cell receptor (beta chain) is a study of blood T cell repertoires in COVID-19. Study background: Both acute and convalescent COVID-19 samples were obtained from the United States, Italy and Spain.

The assay was immunoSEQ multiplex PCR, and TCRdb's table has in-frame clones only and misses some. Here the sample spans about 180,000 clones, 89% being singletons. Participants, 18 to 89 years old, spanned around 26 US areas. Germline V CDR1 and CDR2: SGDLS, YYNGEE. This CDR3 comprises 14 residues. J lost 9 bases, V lost 3 bases, and 7 bases had no gene match. This clonotype originated in a woman between 35 and 50 years old with acute COVID-19. Sample: PBMCs or T cells enriched from blood (not recorded which). The chain couples TRBV9 to TRBJ2-1; 9 nucleotides align to TRBD2. CDR3 protein: CASSGASGGSEQFF. The CDR3 nucleotides are TGTGCCAGCAGCGGGGCGAGCGGGGGGTCTGAGCAGTTCTTC.